This T cell receptor (beta chain) derives from a study of beta chain features in type 1 diabetes. The whole isolated RNA underwent reverse transcription, so sequencing captured expressed TCRB transcripts. Sequencing used immunoSEQ multiplex PCR; TCRdb keeps in-frame clones, though not all of them. The sample contains hundreds of thousands of clones, roughly 14% of which appear only once. General study results and limits: TCRB CDR3 length was moderately but significantly reduced in all four CD4+ subsets of Type 1 diabetes patients. PCR might show a preference for shorter templates, equally across patients and controls. More deletions and fewer insertions at VDJ junctions were seen in type 1 diabetes patients.

This clone has at least ten counts. Its antigen is unknown. Every single donor gave one heparinised blood draw, and these averaged about 110 mL. This CDR3 contains 12 residues. Germline CDR1 SQVTM, CDR2 ANQGSEA. V was clipped by 4 bases and J by 6 bases; unmatched bases: 6. The sequence was collected from a man younger than 45 in good health. The sample was naive CD4+ T cells from blood. V usage is TRBV29-1 and J usage is TRBJ2-7; 7 bases align to TRBD2. CDR3 sequence (DNA): TGCAGCGTTGGCGGGGGTGATCGCGAGCAGTACTTC. Translation: CSVGGGDREQYF.